The present T cell receptor (beta chain) was sequenced within a study of T cell responses to AZD1222 COVID-19 vaccine. Remarks on this clone: Its matching antigen is unknown.

In germline, CDR1 is SGHVS, CDR2 FNYEAQ. V shed 1 base and J shed 2 bases, with 15 bases lying between them. This CDR3 is 16 amino acids long. General observations from the study: The donor cohort was predominantly white British with a female majority, and clonal diversity may have been underestimated. Two doses of AZD1222 preceded a rise in Spike-specific TCR breadth and depth. Spike was spanned by vaccine-associated CD4 TCRs, which were dominant at 160-218 and 743-854.

Data came from immunoSEQ multiplex PCR; TCRdb stores just in-frame clones and leaves some out. The table lists some 100,000 clones, around 89% of them singletons. The J gene is TRBJ2-7, the V gene TRBV7-6, with a weak D call TRBD2 (6 bases). The origin of this receptor is an adult who received the AZD1222 COVID-19 vaccine. Material: peripheral blood, obtained 28 days after the second AZD1222 dose. CDR3 nucleotides: TGTGCCAGCAGCTTAGAGGCATCGAGCGGGCCCTACGAGCAGTACTTC. Encoded protein: CASSLEASSGPYEQYF.